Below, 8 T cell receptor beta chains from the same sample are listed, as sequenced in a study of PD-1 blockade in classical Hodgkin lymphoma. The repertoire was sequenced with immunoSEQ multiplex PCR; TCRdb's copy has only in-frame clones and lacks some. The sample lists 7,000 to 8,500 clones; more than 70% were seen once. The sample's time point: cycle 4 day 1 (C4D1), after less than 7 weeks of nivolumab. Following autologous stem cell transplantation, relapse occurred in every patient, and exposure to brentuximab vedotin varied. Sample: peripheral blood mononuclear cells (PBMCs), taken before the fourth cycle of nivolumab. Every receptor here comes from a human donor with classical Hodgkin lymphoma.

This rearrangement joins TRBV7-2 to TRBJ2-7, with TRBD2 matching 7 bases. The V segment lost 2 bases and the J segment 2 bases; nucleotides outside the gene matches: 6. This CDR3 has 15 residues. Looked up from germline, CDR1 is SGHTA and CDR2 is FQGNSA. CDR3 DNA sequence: TGTGCCAGCAGCTTAACCGGCGGGAGCACCTACGAGCAGTACTTC. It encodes CASSLTGGSTYEQYF. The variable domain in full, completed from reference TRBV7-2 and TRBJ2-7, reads GAGVSQSPSNKVTEKGKDVELRCDPISGHTALYWYRQSLGQGLEFLIYFQGNSAPDKSGLPSDRFSAERTGGSVSTLTIQRTQQEDSAVYLCASSLTGGSTYEQYFGPGTRLTVT.

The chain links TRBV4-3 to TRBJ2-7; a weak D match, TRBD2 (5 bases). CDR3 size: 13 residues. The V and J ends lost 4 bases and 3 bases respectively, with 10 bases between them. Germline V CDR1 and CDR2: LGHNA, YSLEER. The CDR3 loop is CASSRELDYEQYF. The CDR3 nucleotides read TGCGCCAGCAGCCGGGAGCTGGACTACGAGCAGTACTTC.

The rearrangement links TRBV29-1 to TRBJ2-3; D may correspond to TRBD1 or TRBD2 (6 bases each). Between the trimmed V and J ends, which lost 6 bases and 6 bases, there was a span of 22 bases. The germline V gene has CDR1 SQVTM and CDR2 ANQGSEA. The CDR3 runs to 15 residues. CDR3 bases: TGCAGCGTGGGGGCTGGAACGGGAGAGGATGATACGCAGTATTTT. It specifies CSVGAGTGEDDTQYF.

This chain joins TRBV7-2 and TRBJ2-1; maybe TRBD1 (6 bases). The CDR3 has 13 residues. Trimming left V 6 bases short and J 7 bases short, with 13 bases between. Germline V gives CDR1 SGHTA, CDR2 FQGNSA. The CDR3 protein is CASSPYRENEQFF. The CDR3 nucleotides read TGTGCCAGCAGTCCTTACAGGGAGAATGAGCAGTTCTTC.

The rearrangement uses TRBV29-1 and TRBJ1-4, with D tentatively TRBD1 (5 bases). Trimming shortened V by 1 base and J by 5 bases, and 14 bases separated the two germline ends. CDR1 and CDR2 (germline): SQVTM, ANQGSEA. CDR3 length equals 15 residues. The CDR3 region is CSVEGYGTENEKLFF. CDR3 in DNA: TGCAGCGTTGAAGGGTATGGGACGGAAAATGAAAAACTGTTTTTT.

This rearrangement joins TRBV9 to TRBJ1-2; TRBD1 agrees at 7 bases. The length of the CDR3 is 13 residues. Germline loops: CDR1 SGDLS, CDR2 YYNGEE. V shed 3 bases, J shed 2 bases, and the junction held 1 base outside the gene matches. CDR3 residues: CASSEGQNYGYTF. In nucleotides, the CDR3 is TGTGCCAGCAGCGAGGGACAGAACTATGGCTACACCTTC.

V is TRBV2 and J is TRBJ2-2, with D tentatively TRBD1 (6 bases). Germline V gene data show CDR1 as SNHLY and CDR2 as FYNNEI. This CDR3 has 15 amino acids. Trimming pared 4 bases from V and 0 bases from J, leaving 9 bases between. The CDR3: CASSGQVANTGELFF. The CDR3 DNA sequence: TGTGCCAGCAGTGGACAGGTCGCGAACACCGGGGAGCTGTTTTTT.

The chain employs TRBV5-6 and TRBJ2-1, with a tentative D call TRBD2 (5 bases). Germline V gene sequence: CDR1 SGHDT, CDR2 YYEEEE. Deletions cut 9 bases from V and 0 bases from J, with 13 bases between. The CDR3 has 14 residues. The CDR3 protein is CATSSWSSYNEQFF. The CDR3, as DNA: TGTGCCACCTCTAGCTGGAGCTCCTACAATGAGCAGTTCTTC.